A selection of T cell receptor beta chains follows, all from one sample in a study of blood T cell repertoires in COVID-19. Profiling relied on immunoSEQ multiplex PCR, and the TCRdb table lists in-frame clones only, not all of them. Here the sample spans about 300,000 clones, 75% to 90% being singletons. Specimen: PBMCs or T cells enriched from blood (not recorded which). These receptor sequences come from a man aged 55 to 70 who had recovered from COVID-19. CDR3s include the opening cysteine and the closing phenylalanine or tryptophan. A D gene is named only where the DNA matches it firmly. Some rows have no size entry. The others give once, few or many, or a class for an expanded clone.

TRBD2,TRBJ2-5,TRBV5-8,.,CASSLTSGAPETQYF,TGTGCCAGCAGCCTGACTAGCGGAGCCCCAGAGACCCAGTACTTC
TRBD1,TRBJ2-7,TRBV6-4,.,CASRLEGQAPYEQYF,TGTGCCAGCAGGCTAGAAGGACAGGCCCCCTACGAGCAGTACTTC
.,TRBJ2-3,TRBV28,.,CASSPVGGRNTQYF,TGTGCCAGCAGTCCCGTCGGGGGAAGGAATACGCAGTATTTT
TRBD2,TRBJ2-2,TRBV7-9,.,CASSLGGLSDYTGELFF,TGTGCCAGCAGCTTGGGGGGGTTGTCAGACTACACCGGGGAGCTGTTTTTT
.,TRBJ2-5,TRBV28,once,CASVDSLWTQYF,TGTGCCAGTGTGGACAGCCTGTGGACCCAGTACTTC
.,TRBJ2-2,TRBV6-5,once,CASSLTGNTGELFF,TGTGCCAGCAGCTTGACGGGGAACACCGGGGAGCTGTTTTTT
TRBD2,TRBJ2-7,TRBV7-6,.,CASSLAGGGGRTSGMSEQYF,TGTGCCAGCAGCTTAGCGGGGGGCGGCGGAAGGACTAGCGGGATGAGTGAGCAGTACTTC
TRBD1,TRBJ1-2,TRBV6-5,.,CASSPGQATNYGYTF,TGTGCCAGCAGCCCGGGACAGGCTACTAACTATGGCTACACCTTC
.,TRBJ1-5,TRBV9,.,CASSVGPSRNQPQHF,TGTGCCAGCAGCGTAGGTCCAAGCCGCAATCAGCCCCAGCATTTT
.,TRBJ1-1,TRBV6-5,once,CASSIQKAAEAFF,TGTGCCAGCAGTATCCAAAAGGCGGCTGAAGCTTTCTTT
.,TRBJ2-7,TRBV15,.,CATSRDYGQASSYEQYF,TGTGCCACCAGCAGAGATTATGGGCAGGCCAGCTCCTACGAGCAGTACTTC
TRBD2,TRBJ2-2,TRBV7-9,.,CASRLAGGNTGELFF,TGTGCCAGCCGACTAGCGGGAGGAAACACCGGGGAGCTGTTTTTT
.,TRBJ1-2,TRBV7-2,.,CASTPYEYGYTF,TGTGCCAGCACCCCCTACGAATATGGCTACACCTTC
TRBD2,TRBJ2-1,TRBV24-1,.,CATSLAGGPYNEQFF,TGTGCCACCAGTCTAGCGGGAGGTCCCTACAATGAGCAGTTCTTC
.,TRBJ1-5,TRBV2,.,CASSDSWGGRDQPQHF,TGTGCCAGCAGTGACTCGTGGGGCGGGAGGGATCAGCCCCAGCATTTT
.,TRBJ2-4,TRBV7-2,.,CASSPDTSSNIQYF,TGTGCCAGCAGCCCGGACACCTCCTCAAACATTCAGTACTTC
TRBD1,TRBJ1-1,TRBV6-5,.,CASRRQGAAAFF,TGTGCCAGCAGGCGACAGGGGGCAGCAGCTTTCTTT
TRBD1,TRBJ2-7,TRBV2,.,CASSLDRVGHEQYF,TGTGCCAGCAGTTTGGACAGGGTGGGACACGAGCAGTACTTC
.,TRBJ1-2,TRBV2,.,CASSEWGRATNGYTF,TGTGCCAGCAGTGAATGGGGCAGGGCCACAAATGGCTACACCTTC
.,TRBJ1-6,TRBV5-1,once,CASSLWRSNNSPLHF,TGCGCCAGCAGCTTGTGGAGGTCCAATAATTCACCCCTCCACTTT
TRBD2,TRBJ2-7,TRBV29-1,.,CSAAGLAFGEQYF,TGCAGCGCAGCGGGACTAGCTTTCGGCGAGCAGTACTTC
.,TRBJ2-1,TRBV7-3,.,CASSLTGSSSYNEQFF,TGTGCCAGCAGCTTAACTGGGTCTAGCAGCTACAATGAGCAGTTCTTC
.,TRBJ2-1,TRBV10-3,.,CAISESMASSYNEQFF,TGTGCCATCAGTGAGTCGATGGCAAGCTCCTACAATGAGCAGTTCTTC
TRBD1,TRBJ1-5,TRBV27,.,CASSLSAQGALKPQHF,TGTGCCAGCAGTTTATCGGCCCAGGGGGCGCTTAAGCCCCAGCATTTT
TRBD2,TRBJ2-1,TRBV19,.,CASSMGTSFNEQFF,TGTGCCAGTAGTATGGGGACTAGCTTCAATGAGCAGTTCTTC
TRBD1,TRBJ1-4,TRBV19,.,CASRPGQFNEKLFF,TGTGCCAGTAGGCCGGGACAGTTTAATGAAAAACTGTTTTTT
.,TRBJ2-1,TRBV9,.,CASSVASLYNEQFF,TGTGCCAGCAGCGTAGCGTCTCTTTACAATGAGCAGTTCTTC
.,TRBJ2-7,TRBV19,once,CASSATGLPYEQYF,TGTGCCAGTAGTGCAACAGGGCTTCCCTACGAGCAGTACTTC
TRBD2,TRBJ2-3,TRBV6-9,.,CASNRQPGLALIDTQYF,TGTGCCAGCAACAGACAGCCGGGACTAGCTCTAATTGATACGCAGTATTTT
.,TRBJ1-1,TRBV6-2/TRBV6-3,.,CASSYFYSGGVTEAFF,TGTGCCAGCAGTTACTTCTACAGTGGAGGGGTCACTGAAGCTTTCTTT
TRBD1,TRBJ1-2,TRBV9,.,CASSVEGQGRSGYTF,TGTGCCAGCAGCGTAGAAGGACAGGGACGGTCTGGCTACACCTTC
.,TRBJ2-5,TRBV15,.,CATSRDRTSTETQYF,TGTGCCACCAGCAGAGATAGGACATCTACCGAGACCCAGTACTTC
.,TRBJ1-2,TRBV28,.,CASSWLPGSANYGYTF,TGTGCCAGCAGTTGGCTCCCGGGATCGGCTAACTATGGCTACACCTTC
TRBD1,TRBJ1-5,TRBV18,once,CASSPFPRRICEEHRGGCNQPQHF,TGTGCCAGCTCACCATTTCCTCGACGGATTTGCGAAGAGCACAGGGGAGGATGCAATCAGCCCCAGCATTTT
.,TRBJ1-2,TRBV19,.,CASSLGSRSGYTF,TGTGCCAGTAGTTTAGGGAGCCGCAGCGGCTACACCTTC
.,TRBJ1-1,TRBV28,.,CASSYPSQSTEAFF,TGTGCCAGCAGCTACCCCTCGCAATCTACTGAAGCTTTCTTT
TRBD1,TRBJ1-5,TRBV3-1/TRBV3-2,.,CASSQSGTGSNQPQHF,TGTGCCAGCAGCCAATCCGGGACAGGGAGCAATCAGCCCCAGCATTTT
TRBD1,TRBJ2-2,TRBV4-2,.,CASSQEADRGLRGGELFF,TGTGCCAGCAGCCAAGAAGCGGACAGGGGGCTTCGTGGCGGGGAGCTGTTTTTT
TRBD2,TRBJ2-2,TRBV15,.,CATSPTSGRALGELFF,TGTGCCACCAGCCCGACTAGCGGGAGGGCCCTCGGGGAGCTGTTTTTT
.,TRBJ1-3,TRBV10-3,.,CAISGGGAGNTIYF,TGTGCCATCAGTGGGGGGGGAGCTGGAAACACCATATATTTT
.,TRBJ2-5,TRBV28,.,CASSFSRPPGYF,TGTGCCAGCAGTTTTTCCAGGCCCCCCGGGTACTTC
.,TRBJ1-3,TRBV3-1/TRBV3-2,.,CASSQYAGISGNTIYF,TGTGCCAGCAGCCAATACGCAGGCATCTCTGGAAACACCATATATTTT
TRBD1,TRBJ1-2,TRBV5-4,.,CASTRGQGDYGYTF,TGTGCCAGCACGAGGGGACAGGGGGACTATGGCTACACCTTC
.,TRBJ2-5,TRBV6-5,.,CASSYLGAQYF,TGTGCCAGCAGTTACCTGGGCGCCCAGTACTTC
.,TRBJ2-1,TRBV4-1,once,CASSQRSGPLYNEQFF,TGCGCCAGCAGCCAAAGGAGCGGGCCCCTCTACAATGAGCAGTTCTTC
TRBD2,TRBJ2-3,TRBV18,.,CASSPTGGGNTDTQYF,TGTGCCAGCTCCCCCACTGGGGGAGGGAATACAGATACGCAGTATTTT
TRBD2,TRBJ2-2,TRBV7-3,once,CASSPSGPANTGELFF,TGTGCCAGCAGCCCTAGCGGGCCAGCGAACACCGGGGAGCTGTTTTTT
.,TRBJ1-5,TRBV28,.,CASSLSNRRNQPQHF,TGTGCCAGCAGTTTATCGAACAGACGAAATCAGCCCCAGCATTTT
.,TRBJ1-1,TRBV28,.,CASSLIPQGLTEAFF,TGTGCCAGCAGTTTAATCCCCCAGGGGCTTACTGAAGCTTTCTTT